The source of this T cell receptor (beta chain) is a study of T cell responses to AZD1222 COVID-19 vaccine. CDR3 size: 14 residues. V shed 0 bases and J shed 1 base, with 7 bases lying between them. The germline V gene has CDR1 LNHNV and CDR2 YYDKDF (reference sequence). Study-wide points: Targeting of unmutated variant regions was reportedly seen in nearly half of spike-specific TCRs.

Regarding this clone: As yet, its antigen is unknown.

The table came from immunoSEQ multiplex PCR; TCRdb's copy has only in-frame clones and leaves some out. The sample has 120,000 or so clones, around 88% seen once. The source of this sequence is an adult in good health. The chain recombines TRBV15 with TRBJ2-7, with D uncertain. The specimen was peripheral blood, collected on day 0 of AZD1222 vaccination. The CDR3 DNA follows: TGTGCCACCAGCAGAGATCAGACATCCTACGAGCAGTACTTC. It is translated as CATSRDQTSYEQYF.